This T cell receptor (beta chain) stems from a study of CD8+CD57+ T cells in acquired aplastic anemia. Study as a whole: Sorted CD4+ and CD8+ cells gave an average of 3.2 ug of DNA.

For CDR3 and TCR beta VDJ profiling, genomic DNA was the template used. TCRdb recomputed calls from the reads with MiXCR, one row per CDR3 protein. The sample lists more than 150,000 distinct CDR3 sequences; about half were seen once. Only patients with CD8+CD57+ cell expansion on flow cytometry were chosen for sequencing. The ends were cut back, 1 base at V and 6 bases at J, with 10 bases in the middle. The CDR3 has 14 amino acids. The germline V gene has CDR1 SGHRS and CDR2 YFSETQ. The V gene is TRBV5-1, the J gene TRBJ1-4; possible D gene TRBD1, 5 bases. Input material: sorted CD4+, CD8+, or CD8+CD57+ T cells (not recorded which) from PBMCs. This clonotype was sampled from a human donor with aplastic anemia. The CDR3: CASSLRQGDEKLFF. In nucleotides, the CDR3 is TGCGCCAGCAGCTTGCGGCAGGGCGATGAAAAACTGTTTTTT.